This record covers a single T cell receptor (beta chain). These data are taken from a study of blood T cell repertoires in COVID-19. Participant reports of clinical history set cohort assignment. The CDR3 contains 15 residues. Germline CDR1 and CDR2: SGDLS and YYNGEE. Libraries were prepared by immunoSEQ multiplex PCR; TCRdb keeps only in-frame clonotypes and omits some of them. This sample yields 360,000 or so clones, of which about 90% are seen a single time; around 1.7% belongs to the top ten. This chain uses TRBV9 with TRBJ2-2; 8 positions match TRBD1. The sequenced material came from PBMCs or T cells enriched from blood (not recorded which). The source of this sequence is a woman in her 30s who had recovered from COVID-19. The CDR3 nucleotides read TGTGAGAGAGAGGACAGGGATGGGAACACCGGGGAGCTGTTTTTT. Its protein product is CEREDRDGNTGELFF.